Following are 29 T cell receptor beta chains from one sample sequenced in a study of cytomegalovirus exposure and HLA in healthy donors. Generated by immunoSEQ multiplex PCR, the TCRdb table keeps only in-frame clones and is missing some. The sample lists about 120,000 clones, 80% to 90% occurring once. The sequencing sample was made of PBMCs. The receptors come from a woman between 18 and 29 years old in good health and CMV-seronegative.

CDR3: CASSYSANTEAFF. In DNA form, the CDR3 reads TGTGCCAGCAGTTACTCGGCGAACACTGAAGCTTTCTTT. The V call is TRBV6-5, the J call TRBJ1-1; no reliable D call. Trimming left V 0 bases short and J 1 base short, with 3 bases between. Germline V CDR1 and CDR2: MNHEY, SVGAGI. The CDR3 is 13 residues long.

V is TRBV18 and J is TRBJ1-1, with 8 bases matching TRBD1. The germline V gene encodes CDR1 KGHSH and CDR2 LQKENI. J gave up 1 base and V 2 bases, and 9 bases lay outside the gene matches. The CDR3 extends over 17 amino acids. CDR3 bases: TGTGCCAGCTCACCATCCGGACAGGGACTTGGGAACACTGAAGCTTTCTTT. It codes for CASSPSGQGLGNTEAFF.

The chain recombines TRBV27 with TRBJ2-7; a possible D gene is TRBD1 (6 bases). Looked up from germline, CDR1 is MNHEY and CDR2 is SMNVEV (reference sequence). This CDR3 has 16 amino acids. Deletions cut 6 bases from V and 3 bases from J, with 21 bases between. In nucleotides, the CDR3 is TGTGCCAGCAGGCCACTAAAACAGGGAAATGGCTACGAGCAGTACTTC. Its protein product is CASRPLKQGNGYEQYF.

This clone was counted a few times. The V gene is TRBV2, the J gene TRBJ2-1, with TRBD2 matching over 7 bases. V shed 9 bases, J shed 4 bases, and the junction held 0 bases outside the gene matches. The CDR3 has 11 residues. Germline V lookup: CDR1 SNHLY, CDR2 FYNNEI. CDR3 sequence: CASSGYNEQFF. CDR3 sequence (DNA): TGTGCCAGTAGCGGGTACAATGAGCAGTTCTTC.

CDR3 DNA: TGTGCCAGCTGTGACAACCCCACTCCGAATTCACCCCTCCACTTT. Encoded protein: CASCDNPTPNSPLHF. The chain recombines TRBV27 with TRBJ1-6; D is ambiguous. V lost 8 bases and J 7 bases, leaving 18 bases between the germline ends. Germline lookup yields CDR1 MNHEY and CDR2 SMNVEV (reference sequence). The length of the CDR3 is 15 residues.

CDR3 sequence: CASSEYDSPNYGYTF. Here the CDR3 DNA reads TGTGCCAGCAGTGAATATGACAGCCCGAACTATGGCTACACCTTC. The chain combines TRBV25-1 with TRBJ1-2, with D tentatively TRBD1 (5 bases). Trimming removed 0 bases at V and 2 bases at J, with 10 bases between. CDR3 length equals 15 residues. CDR1 MGHDK and CDR2 SYGVNS come from the germline V gene.

This chain connects TRBV5-4 to TRBJ1-1; D is uncertain. CDR3 size: 12 residues. Germline CDR1 reads SGHNT; CDR2 reads YYREEE (reference sequence). With 2 bases removed from V and 4 bases from J, the gap between germline ends came to 6 bases. The CDR3 DNA follows: TGTGCCAGCAGCTTTGGCTTCACTGAAGCTTTCTTT. It is translated as CASSFGFTEAFF.

The chain carries TRBV27 and TRBJ2-3; D is unclear. Germline V gene lookup returns CDR1 MNHEY and CDR2 SMNVEV (reference sequence). The CDR3 runs to 13 residues. Trimming left V 6 bases short and J 0 bases short, with 7 bases between. The CDR3 coding sequence is TGTGCCAGCAGGACACCTAGCACAGATACGCAGTATTTT. Translation: CASRTPSTDTQYF.

This clone was seen only once. CDR3 DNA sequence: TGTGCCAGCACCACCGGAGGGACCTCAGGCAATGAGCAGTTCTTC. Amino acid sequence: CASTTGGTSGNEQFF. The chain has TRBV7-3 and TRBJ2-1; tentatively, D is TRBD2 (6 bases). The CDR3 length is 15 residues. Trimming took off 7 bases at V and 6 bases at J, with 19 bases between the two ends. Germline V lookup: CDR1 SGHTA, CDR2 FQGTGA.

The gene calls are TRBV27 and TRBJ1-5, with 9 bases aligning to TRBD1. V was clipped by 5 bases and J by 4 bases; unmatched bases: 3. The CDR3 totals 14 residues. CDR1 and CDR2 from the germline V gene are MNHEY and SMNVEV (reference sequence). This chain's CDR3 is CASSPDRGNQPQHF. The CDR3 DNA reads as TGTGCCAGCAGTCCGGACAGGGGAAATCAGCCCCAGCATTTT.

The chain has TRBV18 and TRBJ2-1; a weak D match, TRBD1 (6 bases). Trimming pared 3 bases from V and 6 bases from J, leaving 12 bases between. Germline CDR1 is KGHSH and CDR2 is LQKENI. This CDR3 spans 14 amino acids. This CDR3 is CASSPPGHTNEQFF. The CDR3 DNA reads as TGTGCCAGCTCACCCCCGGGACATACCAATGAGCAGTTCTTC.

The genes are TRBV11-3 and TRBJ2-2, with 10 positions matching TRBD2. The CDR3 is 17 residues long. CDR1 and CDR2 (germline): SGHNT, YENEEA. After removal of 2 bases from V and 5 bases from J, the junction contained 8 bases not matched to a gene. CDR3 residues: CASSLSSGGRGTGELFF. CDR3 DNA: TGTGCCAGCAGCTTATCTAGCGGGGGCCGCGGGACCGGGGAGCTGTTTTTT. Based on the CDR3 plus reference TRBV11-3 and TRBJ2-2, the full variable domain is EAGVVQSPRYKIIEKKQPVAFWCNPISGHNTLYWYLQNLGQGPELLIRYENEEAVDDSQLPKDRFSAERLKGVDSTLKIQPAELGDSAVYLCASSLSSGGRGTGELFFGEGSRLTVL.

CDR3 nucleotide sequence: TGCGCCAGCAGCAGAAGCTCCGGACAGGGCTACGAGCAGTACTTC. This translates into CASSRSSGQGYEQYF. The V and J genes are TRBV4-1 and TRBJ2-7; 8 nucleotides agree with TRBD1. The junction had 9 bases not matched to a gene; V was cut back by 5 bases and J by 3 bases. The CDR3 runs 15 residues. Germline V lookup: CDR1 MGHRA, CDR2 YSYEKL.

The V call is TRBV30, the J call TRBJ2-1; 11 bases match TRBD2. Germline V gene sequence: CDR1 GTSNPN, CDR2 SVGIG (reference sequence). The ends lost 0 bases at V and 0 bases at J; junction bases unmatched: 10. This CDR3 has 19 residues. Here the CDR3 reads CAWSVEASGGTSSYNEQFF. DNA for the CDR3: TGTGCCTGGAGTGTAGAGGCTAGCGGGGGGACTAGCTCCTACAATGAGCAGTTCTTC.

The rearrangement uses TRBV29-1 and TRBJ2-1, with a possible D match to TRBD1 (6 bases). Trimming stripped 7 bases from V and 4 bases from J, with 14 bases between. Germline V gene data show CDR1 as SQVTM and CDR2 as ANQGSEA. The CDR3 has 13 residues. CDR3 region: CSGSPGQYNEQFF. Written as DNA, the CDR3 is TGCAGCGGGTCCCCGGGACAATACAATGAGCAGTTCTTC.

J is TRBJ1-3 and V is TRBV29-1; 7 positions agree with TRBD1. Trimming cost V 4 bases and J 0 bases; bases outside gene matches: 12. The germline CDR1 and CDR2 sequences are SQVTM and ANQGSEA. This CDR3 has 17 residues. As DNA, the CDR3 is TGCAGCGTTGCGCGGACAGGTTCTAAGAGCTCTGGAAACACCATATATTTT. Translation gives CSVARTGSKSSGNTIYF. The full variable domain, completed using reference TRBV29-1 and TRBJ1-3, is SAVISQKPSRDICQRGTSLTIQCQVDSQVTMMFWYRQQPGQSLTLIATANQGSEATYESGFVIDKFPISRPNLTFSTLTVSNMSPEDSSIYLCSVARTGSKSSGNTIYFGEGSWLTVV.

The J gene is TRBJ1-3, the V gene TRBV6-5; 8 bases fit TRBD1. CDR3 length equals 14 residues. Losses at the gene ends were 5 bases for V and 2 bases for J; bases not matched to a gene: 2. CDR1 MNHEY and CDR2 SVGAGI come from the germline V gene. CDR3 DNA sequence: TGTGCCAGCAGTCAGGACAGGGCTGGAAACACCATATATTTT. Translated, it gives CASSQDRAGNTIYF.

J is TRBJ1-1 and V is TRBV7-3; D is uncertain. This CDR3 is 15 amino acids long. Per germline, CDR1 SGHTA and CDR2 FQGTGA. Trimming cost V 4 bases and J 4 bases, with 16 bases left between them. The CDR3 region has the DNA TGTGCCAGCAGCTCCGGCCCAGCCAGGCCCACTGAAGCTTTCTTT. Protein product: CASSSGPARPTEAFF.

The genes are TRBV2 and TRBJ1-5; 9 positions agree with TRBD1. Losses at the gene ends were 7 bases for V and 7 bases for J; bases not matched to a gene: 8. Germline lookup yields CDR1 SNHLY and CDR2 FYNNEI. The CDR3 contains 14 residues. In DNA form, the CDR3 reads TGTGCCAGCAAGGGACAGGGAGGGGGCCAGCCCCAGCATTTT. Its translation is CASKGQGGGQPQHF. Full variable domain (outside the CDR3, taken from reference TRBV2 and TRBJ1-5): EPEVTQTPSHQVTQMGQEVILRCVPISNHLYFYWYRQILGQKVEFLVSFYNNEISEKSEIFDDQFSVERPDGSNFTLKIRSTKLEDSAMYFCASKGQGGGQPQHFGDGTRLSIL.

The rearrangement links TRBV6-5 to TRBJ2-7; possibly TRBD2 for D (5 bases). This CDR3 comprises 13 residues. CDR1 and CDR2 from the germline V gene are MNHEY and SVGAGI. Trimming removed 4 bases from V and 3 bases from J, with 10 bases in between. CDR3 amino acids: CASSWAGRYEQYF. For the CDR3, the DNA is TGTGCCAGCAGTTGGGCGGGCCGCTACGAGCAGTACTTC.

The chain links TRBV7-9 to TRBJ2-1; D not resolved. Trimming left V 6 bases short and J 6 bases short, with 9 bases between. The CDR3 length is 12 residues. Germline V lookup: CDR1 SEHNR, CDR2 FQNEAQ (reference sequence). The CDR3 spells CASRAPSNEQFF. The DNA for the CDR3 is TGTGCCAGCAGGGCCCCCTCCAATGAGCAGTTCTTC.

V usage is TRBV27 and J usage is TRBJ1-2, with D perhaps matching TRBD1 (5 bases). Deletions cut 6 bases from V and 4 bases from J, with 15 bases between. Germline CDR1 and CDR2: MNHEY and SMNVEV (reference sequence). The CDR3 length is 14 residues. The CDR3 reads CASRSGGTIYGYTF. Written as DNA, the CDR3 is TGTGCCAGCAGAAGTGGGGGGACGATCTATGGCTACACCTTC.

The rearrangement links TRBV5-4 to TRBJ1-5, with TRBD1 identical over 8 bases. Germline CDR1 and CDR2: SGHNT and YYREEE (reference sequence). Trimming took 4 bases from V and 3 from J; bases not matched to a gene: 6. The CDR3 length is 15 residues. Here the CDR3 reads CASSPGTGPNQPQHF. The CDR3 region has the DNA TGTGCCAGCAGCCCAGGGACAGGCCCCAATCAGCCCCAGCATTTT.

This chain connects TRBV7-9 to TRBJ2-3, with TRBD1 identical over 7 bases. V lost 5 bases, J lost 2 bases, and 7 bases stayed unmatched. Germline CDR1 SEHNR, CDR2 FQNEAQ (reference sequence). The CDR3 is 15 amino acids. The CDR3 protein is CASSARDSHTDTQYF. The CDR3, as DNA: TGTGCCAGCAGCGCCCGGGACAGCCACACAGATACGCAGTATTTT.

The chain links TRBV28 to TRBJ2-2, with TRBD2 matching 9 bases. The CDR3 has 19 amino acids. The germline V gene has CDR1 MDHEN and CDR2 SYDVKM. J lost 1 base, V lost 5 bases, and 14 bases had no gene match. As DNA, the CDR3 is TGTGCCAGCAGTCTCATACCTGCTAGCGGGGCCTTGAACACCGGGGAGCTGTTTTTT. Translated, it gives CASSLIPASGALNTGELFF.

Notes on this clone: At one of its ends the junction is not consistent with the germline gene, which may arise from a read error. In DNA, the CDR3 is TGTGCTAGCAGCCCAACAGACAGGTTCGGAAACACCATATATTTT. Translated: CASSPTDRFGNTIYF. The chain links TRBV7-7 to TRBJ1-3, with a weak D call TRBD1 (6 bases). Per the germline V gene, CDR1 is SSHAT and CDR2 is FNYEAQ (reference sequence). The CDR3 contains 15 residues.

The rearrangement joins TRBV6-6 to TRBJ2-1, with 7 bases fitting TRBD1. Germline V gene lookup returns CDR1 MNHNY and CDR2 SVGAGI (reference sequence). CDR3 length equals 14 residues. V lost 8 bases, J lost 0 bases, and 4 bases stayed unmatched. CDR3 sequence (DNA): TGTGCCAGCCGAGACAGGGTCTCCTACAATGAGCAGTTCTTC. This encodes CASRDRVSYNEQFF.

The CDR3 reads CASSTERGELNEQFF. The CDR3 DNA reads TGTGCCAGCAGCACCGAGCGGGGGGAGCTCAATGAGCAGTTCTTC. V is TRBV7-9 and J is TRBJ2-1, with 9 bases identical to TRBD2. The CDR3 contains 15 residues. With V trimmed by 5 bases and J by 6 bases, 8 bases remained unmatched. The germline V gene has CDR1 SEHNR and CDR2 FQNEAQ (reference sequence).

With regard to this clone: One junction end does not reproduce the germline sequence, and a read error may be involved. The J gene is TRBJ2-4, the V gene TRBV7-7; 8 nucleotides agree with TRBD2. The CDR3 is 15 amino acids. Germline V gives CDR1 SSHAT, CDR2 FNYEAQ (reference sequence). The CDR3 reads CASSSSGGSKNIQYF. The DNA for the CDR3 is TGTGCTAGCAGCTCCTCGGGGGGGAGCAAAAACATTCAGTACTTC.